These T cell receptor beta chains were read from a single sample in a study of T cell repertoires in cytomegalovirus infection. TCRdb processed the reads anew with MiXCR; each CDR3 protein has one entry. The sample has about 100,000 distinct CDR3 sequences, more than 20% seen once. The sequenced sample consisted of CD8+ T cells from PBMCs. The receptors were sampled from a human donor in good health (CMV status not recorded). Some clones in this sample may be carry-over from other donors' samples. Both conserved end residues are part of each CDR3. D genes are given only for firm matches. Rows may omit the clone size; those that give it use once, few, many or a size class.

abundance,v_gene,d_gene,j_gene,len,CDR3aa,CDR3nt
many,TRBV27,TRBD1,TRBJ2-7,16,CASSIPWGQGYYEQYF,TGTGCCAGCAGCATCCCCTGGGGACAGGGGTACTACGAGCAGTACTTC
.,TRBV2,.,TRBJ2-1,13,CASSEGARNEQFF,TGTGCCAGCAGTGAAGGCGCTCGGAATGAGCAGTTCTTC
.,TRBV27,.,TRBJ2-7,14,CASSFGRTPHEQYF,TGTGCCAGCAGTTTCGGCAGGACGCCCCACGAGCAGTACTTC
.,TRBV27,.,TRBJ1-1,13,CASTTGLNTEAFF,TGTGCCAGCACCACCGGACTAAACACTGAAGCTTTCTTT
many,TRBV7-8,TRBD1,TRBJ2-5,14,CASSWGQFQETQYF,TGTGCCAGCAGCTGGGGACAGTTCCAAGAGACCCAGTACTTC
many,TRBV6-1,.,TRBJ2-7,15,CASSEASGSSYEQYF,TGTGCCAGCAGTGAAGCATCGGGGAGCTCCTACGAGCAGTACTTC
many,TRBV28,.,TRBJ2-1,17,CASSLSRGPPPYNEQFF,TGTGCCAGCAGTTTATCTCGGGGGCCACCCCCCTACAATGAGCAGTTCTTC
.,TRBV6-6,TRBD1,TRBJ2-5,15,CASANRDREVETQYF,TGTGCCAGCGCAAACCGGGACAGGGAGGTTGAGACCCAGTACTTC
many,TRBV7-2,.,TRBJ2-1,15,CASSLAYGPYNEQFF,TGTGCCAGCAGCTTAGCCTATGGTCCCTACAATGAGCAGTTCTTC
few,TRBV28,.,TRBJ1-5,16,CASSLWSKGPNQPQHF,TGTGCCAGCAGTTTATGGTCTAAGGGTCCCAATCAGCCCCAGCATTTT
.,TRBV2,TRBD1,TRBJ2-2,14,CASSQGQGAGELFF,TGTGCCAGCAGTCAAGGACAGGGGGCAGGGGAGCTGTTTTTT
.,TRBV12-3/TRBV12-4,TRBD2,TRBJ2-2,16,CASSASGGSGGGELFF,TGTGCCAGCAGTGCTAGCGGGGGAAGCGGTGGCGGGGAGCTGTTTTTT
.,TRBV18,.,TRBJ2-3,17,CASSPPPVSTITDTQYF,TGTGCCAGCTCACCACCGCCGGTTTCTACAATCACAGATACGCAGTATTTT
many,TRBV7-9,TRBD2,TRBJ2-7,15,CASSFPGLLAYEQYF,TGTGCCAGCAGCTTTCCGGGACTATTAGCCTACGAGCAGTACTTC
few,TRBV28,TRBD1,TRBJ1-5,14,CASRLDRGNQPQHF,TGTGCCAGCAGGCTCGACAGGGGCAATCAGCCCCAGCATTTT
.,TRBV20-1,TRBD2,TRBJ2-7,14,CSARALADAYEQYF,TGCAGTGCTAGAGCCCTAGCGGATGCCTACGAGCAGTACTTC
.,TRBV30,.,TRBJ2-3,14,CAWSVLKRTDTQYF,TGTGCCTGGAGTGTACTGAAGCGCACAGATACGCAGTATTTT
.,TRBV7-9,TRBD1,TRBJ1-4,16,CASSLVGQGEDEKLFF,TGTGCCAGCAGCTTAGTTGGACAGGGGGAGGATGAAAAACTGTTTTTT
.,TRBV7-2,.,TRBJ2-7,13,CASSPAASYEQYF,TGTGCCAGTAGCCCCGCCGCCTCCTACGAGCAGTACTTC
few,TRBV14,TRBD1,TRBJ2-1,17,CASSHLEGQGLVVEQFF,TGTGCCAGCAGCCACCTAGAGGGACAGGGGCTGGTCGTTGAGCAGTTCTTC
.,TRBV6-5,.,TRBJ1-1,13,CASSYSPSTEAFF,TGTGCCAGCAGTTACTCACCCAGCACTGAAGCTTTCTTT
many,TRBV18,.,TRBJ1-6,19,CASSPPNPAGSAYNSPLHF,TGTGCCAGCTCACCACCGAACCCCGCAGGGTCGGCCTATAATTCACCCCTCCACTTT
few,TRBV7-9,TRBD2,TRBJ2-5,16,CASSVGTSGKQETQYF,TGTGCCAGCAGCGTCGGGACTAGCGGGAAGCAAGAGACCCAGTACTTC
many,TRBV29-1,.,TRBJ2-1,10,CSVGSRVLFF,TGCAGCGTTGGATCTCGTGTTTTGTTCTTC
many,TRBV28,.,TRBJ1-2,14,CASSSPRTKYGYTF,TGTGCCAGCAGTAGCCCCCGGACGAAGTATGGCTACACCTTC
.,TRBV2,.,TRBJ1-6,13,CASSVGYNSPLHF,TGTGCCAGCAGTGTAGGCTATAATTCACCCCTCCACTTT
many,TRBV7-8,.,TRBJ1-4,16,CASSLGGQGFNEKLFF,TGTGCCAGCAGCTTAGGGGGCCAGGGCTTTAATGAAAAACTGTTTTTT
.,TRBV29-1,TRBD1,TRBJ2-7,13,CSARTGEKGEQYF,TGCAGTGCCCGGACAGGGGAAAAAGGCGAGCAGTACTTC
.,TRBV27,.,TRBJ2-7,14,CASSLIGGPYEQYF,TGTGCCAGCAGTCTCATCGGGGGGCCCTACGAGCAGTACTTC
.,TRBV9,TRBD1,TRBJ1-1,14,CASREGTGQTEAFF,TGTGCCAGCAGGGAGGGGACAGGGCAAACTGAAGCTTTCTTT
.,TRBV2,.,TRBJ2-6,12,CASISRANVLTF,TGTGCCAGCATCTCAAGGGCCAACGTCCTGACTTTC
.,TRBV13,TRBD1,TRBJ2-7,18,CASSYRPGTGTTSYEQYF,TGTGCCAGCAGCTACCGTCCCGGGACAGGGACAACCTCCTACGAGCAGTACTTC
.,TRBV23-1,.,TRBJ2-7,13,CASSRVGSGEQYF,TGCGCCAGCAGTCGGGTCGGGAGCGGCGAGCAGTACTTC
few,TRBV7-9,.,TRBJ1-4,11,CASGGGGKLFF,TGTGCCAGCGGCGGGGGGGGAAAACTGTTTTTT
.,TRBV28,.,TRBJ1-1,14,CASTRDNENTEAFF,TGTGCCAGCACCAGGGACAACGAGAACACTGAAGCTTTCTTT
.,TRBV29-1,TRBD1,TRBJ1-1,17,CSVEAPSRQGGNTEAFF,TGCAGCGTTGAAGCCCCCTCGAGACAGGGGGGGAACACTGAAGCTTTCTTT
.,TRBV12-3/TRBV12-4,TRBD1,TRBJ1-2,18,CASSLQRDRGPQRKGYTF,TGTGCCAGCAGTTTACAGAGGGACAGGGGGCCTCAACGGAAAGGCTACACCTTC
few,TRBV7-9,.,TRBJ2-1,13,CASSWGRDNEQFF,TGTGCCAGCAGCTGGGGCAGAGACAATGAGCAGTTCTTC
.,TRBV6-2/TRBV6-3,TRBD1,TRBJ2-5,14,CASSPDRDQETQYF,TGTGCCAGCAGCCCCGACAGGGACCAAGAGACCCAGTACTTC
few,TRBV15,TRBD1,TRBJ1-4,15,CATRKIQGALEKLFF,TGTGCCACCAGGAAGATACAGGGGGCGTTGGAAAAACTGTTTTTT
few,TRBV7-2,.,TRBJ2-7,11,CASTSTYEQYF,TGTGCCAGCACCTCGACCTACGAGCAGTACTTC
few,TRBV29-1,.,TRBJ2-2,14,CSVVPETNTGELFF,TGCAGCGTTGTCCCCGAAACGAACACCGGGGAGCTGTTTTTT
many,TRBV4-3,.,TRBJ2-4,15,CASSQGVAAKNIQYF,TGCGCCAGCAGCCAAGGAGTAGCGGCTAAAAACATTCAGTACTTC
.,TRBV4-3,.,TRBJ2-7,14,CASSQTGPGDEQYF,TGCGCCAGCAGCCAAACGGGGCCGGGGGACGAGCAGTACTTC
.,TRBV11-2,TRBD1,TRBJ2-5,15,CASSDRDRGQETQYF,TGTGCCAGCAGCGACCGGGACAGGGGGCAAGAGACCCAGTACTTC
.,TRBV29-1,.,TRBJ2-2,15,CSVITSGRGTGELFF,TGCAGCGTCATCACTTCAGGGAGAGGGACCGGGGAGCTGTTTTTT
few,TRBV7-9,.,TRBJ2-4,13,CASSQPGQNIQYF,TGTGCCAGCAGCCAGCCCGGTCAAAACATTCAGTACTTC
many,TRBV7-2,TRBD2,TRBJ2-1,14,CASSPTSGGPLQFF,TGTGCCAGCAGCCCGACTAGCGGGGGGCCTTTGCAGTTCTTC
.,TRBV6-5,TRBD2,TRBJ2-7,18,CASSYSGLAGVQTYEQYF,TGTGCCAGCAGTTACTCGGGACTAGCGGGGGTTCAGACCTACGAGCAGTACTTC
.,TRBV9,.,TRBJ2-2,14,CASSVGGNTGELFF,TGTGCCAGCAGCGTCGGGGGGAACACCGGGGAGCTGTTTTTT
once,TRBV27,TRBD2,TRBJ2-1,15,CASQAGGPGWDEQFF,TGTGCCAGCCAAGCGGGAGGGCCGGGTTGGGATGAGCAGTTCTTC
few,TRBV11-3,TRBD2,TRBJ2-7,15,CASGGGSGGLYEQYF,TGTGCCAGCGGCGGTGGTAGCGGGGGGCTCTACGAGCAGTACTTC
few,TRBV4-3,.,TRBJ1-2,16,CASSQDFPTTKRGYTF,TGCGCCAGCAGCCAAGATTTCCCGACAACCAAGCGGGGCTACACCTTC
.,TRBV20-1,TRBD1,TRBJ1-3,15,CSANDRGEAGNTIYF,TGCAGTGCTAACGACAGGGGAGAGGCTGGAAACACCATATATTTT
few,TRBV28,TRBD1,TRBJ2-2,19,CASTFSTEPGQPNTGELFF,TGTGCCAGCACGTTCTCCACTGAACCGGGACAGCCCAACACCGGGGAGCTGTTTTTT